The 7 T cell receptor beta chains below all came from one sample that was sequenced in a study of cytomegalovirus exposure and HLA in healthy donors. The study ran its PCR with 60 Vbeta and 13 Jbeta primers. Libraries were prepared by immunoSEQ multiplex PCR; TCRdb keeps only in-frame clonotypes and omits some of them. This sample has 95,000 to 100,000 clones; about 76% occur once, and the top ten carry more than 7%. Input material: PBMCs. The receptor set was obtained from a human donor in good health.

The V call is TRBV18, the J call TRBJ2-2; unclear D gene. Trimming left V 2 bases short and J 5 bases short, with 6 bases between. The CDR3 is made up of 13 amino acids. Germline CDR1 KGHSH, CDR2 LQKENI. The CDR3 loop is CASSPAQTGELFF. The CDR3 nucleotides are TGTGCCAGCTCACCAGCCCAGACCGGGGAGCTGTTTTTT.

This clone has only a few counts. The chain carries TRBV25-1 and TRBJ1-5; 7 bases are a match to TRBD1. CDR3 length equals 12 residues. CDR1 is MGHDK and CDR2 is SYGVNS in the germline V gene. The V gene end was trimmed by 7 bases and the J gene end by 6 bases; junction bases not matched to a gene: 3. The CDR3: CASTTGIQPQHF. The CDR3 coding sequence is TGTGCCAGCACGACAGGGATTCAGCCCCAGCATTTT.

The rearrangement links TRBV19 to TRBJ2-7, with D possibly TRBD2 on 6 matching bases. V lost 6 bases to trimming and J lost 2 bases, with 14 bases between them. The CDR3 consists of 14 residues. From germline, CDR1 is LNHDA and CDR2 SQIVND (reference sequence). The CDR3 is CASSLRAGTYEQYF. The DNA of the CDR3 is TGTGCCAGTAGCCTTCGGGCGGGAACCTACGAGCAGTACTTC.

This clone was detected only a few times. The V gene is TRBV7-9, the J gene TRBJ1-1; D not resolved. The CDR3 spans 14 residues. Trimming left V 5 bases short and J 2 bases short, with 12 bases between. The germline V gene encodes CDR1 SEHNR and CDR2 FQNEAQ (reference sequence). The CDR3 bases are TGTGCCAGCAGCCCCGACATGCTCAACACTGAAGCTTTCTTT. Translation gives CASSPDMLNTEAFF.

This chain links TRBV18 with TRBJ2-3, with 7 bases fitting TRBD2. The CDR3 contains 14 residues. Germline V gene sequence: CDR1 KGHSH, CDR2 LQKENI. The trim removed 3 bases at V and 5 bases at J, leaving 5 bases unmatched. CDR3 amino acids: CASSPWLAVDTQYF. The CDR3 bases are TGTGCCAGCTCACCTTGGCTAGCGGTAGATACGCAGTATTTT.

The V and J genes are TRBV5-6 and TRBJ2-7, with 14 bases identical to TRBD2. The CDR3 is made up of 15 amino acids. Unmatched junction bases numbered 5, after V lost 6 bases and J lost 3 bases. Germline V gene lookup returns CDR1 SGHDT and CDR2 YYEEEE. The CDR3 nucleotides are TGTGCCAGCAACCAGGGACTAGCGGGAGTCTACGAGCAGTACTTC. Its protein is CASNQGLAGVYEQYF.

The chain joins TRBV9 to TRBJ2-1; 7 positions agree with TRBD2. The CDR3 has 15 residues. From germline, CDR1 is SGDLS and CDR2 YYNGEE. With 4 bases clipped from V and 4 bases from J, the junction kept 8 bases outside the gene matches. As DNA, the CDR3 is TGTGCCAGCAGCCCACCCGGGACTACATACAATGAGCAGTTCTTC. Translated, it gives CASSPPGTTYNEQFF.